These T cell receptor beta chains were read from a single sample in a study of T cell responses to AZD1222 COVID-19 vaccine. TCRdb's copy holds only in-frame clones and misses some; the assay was immunoSEQ multiplex PCR. The sample holds under 140,000 clones, approximately 90% seen once. Material: peripheral blood, obtained 28 days after the second AZD1222 dose. The receptors shown here come from an adult who received the AZD1222 COVID-19 vaccine. CDR3s include the opening cysteine and the closing phenylalanine or tryptophan. The order of the fields is V gene, J gene, D gene, clone size, CDR3 protein, CDR3 DNA. A D gene is named only where the DNA matches it firmly. Size is stated for part of the rows, as once, few or many counts, or as a class when the clone is expanded.

TRBV28	TRBJ1-2	-	-	CASSFELRGYTF	TGTGCCAGCAGTTTCGAGCTGAGAGGCTACACCTTC
TRBV5-1	TRBJ1-2	TRBD1	-	CASSLASGQGGNYGYTF	TGCGCCAGCAGCTTGGCCTCGGGACAGGGGGGAAACTATGGCTACACCTTC
TRBV15	TRBJ1-2	-	-	CATSRDMVTSNYGYTF	TGTGCCACCAGCAGAGATATGGTCACCTCTAACTATGGCTACACCTTC
TRBV5-1	TRBJ2-5	-	-	CASSPREGGYFGETQYF	TGCGCCAGCAGCCCCAGGGAAGGGGGTTATTTCGGAGAGACCCAGTACTTC
TRBV6-1	TRBJ1-2	-	-	CASSEGLAGYWGYTF	TGTGCCAGCAGTGAAGGATTAGCAGGGTACTGGGGCTACACCTTC
TRBV28	TRBJ1-5	-	-	CASSSRTPGSNQPQHF	TGTGCCAGCAGCTCTAGGACTCCGGGTAGTAATCAGCCCCAGCATTTT
TRBV4-1	TRBJ1-1	TRBD1	-	CASSRDRAGTEAFF	TGCGCCAGCAGCCGGGACAGAGCCGGCACTGAAGCTTTCTTT
TRBV3-1/TRBV3-2	TRBJ2-5	-	-	CASSQAPLGTQYF	TGTGCCAGCAGCCAAGCTCCATTAGGGACCCAGTACTTC
TRBV10-3	TRBJ2-3	-	-	CAILAPGSSTDTQYF	TGTGCCATCTTAGCCCCAGGCTCTAGCACAGATACGCAGTATTTT
TRBV18	TRBJ1-3	-	-	CASSPVGAPGRSGNTIYF	TGTGCCAGCTCACCAGTCGGAGCACCAGGCAGGTCTGGAAACACCATATATTTT
TRBV27	TRBJ1-4	TRBD1	-	CASGGVWTGTTTNEKLFF	TGTGCCAGCGGAGGTGTCTGGACAGGGACCACAACTAATGAAAAACTGTTTTTT
TRBV5-1	TRBJ2-5	-	few	CASSRPKGRGPQETQYF	TGCGCCAGCAGCCGTCCGAAGGGGCGGGGGCCCCAAGAGACCCAGTACTTC
TRBV6-5	TRBJ2-1	TRBD2	-	CASSFGGASYNEQFF	TGTGCCAGCAGTTTCGGGGGGGCATCCTACAATGAGCAGTTCTTC
TRBV7-8	TRBJ2-7	TRBD1	-	CASRAGQAYEQYF	TGTGCCAGCAGGGCTGGACAGGCCTACGAGCAGTACTTC
TRBV10-3	TRBJ2-7	-	-	CAISESEAGSYEQYF	TGTGCCATCAGTGAGTCCGAGGCGGGGAGCTACGAGCAGTACTTC
TRBV18	TRBJ1-1	-	-	CASSPVTQNTEAFF	TGTGCCAGCTCACCAGTGACACAAAACACTGAAGCTTTCTTT
TRBV14	TRBJ2-3	-	-	CASSQSLGLGHTDTQYF	TGTGCCAGCAGCCAATCATTAGGGCTCGGGCACACAGATACGCAGTATTTT
TRBV5-1	TRBJ1-3	TRBD1	-	CASSPQGPGNTIYF	TGCGCCAGCAGCCCACAGGGGCCTGGAAACACCATATATTTT
TRBV9	TRBJ1-3	-	-	CASSVDGFPSGNTIYF	TGTGCCAGCAGCGTCGACGGATTCCCCTCTGGAAACACCATATATTTT
TRBV18	TRBJ2-1	TRBD2	-	CASSPSGRERGNEQFF	TGTGCCAGCTCACCAAGTGGGCGGGAGCGGGGCAATGAGCAGTTCTTC
TRBV28	TRBJ1-2	-	-	CASSPPTGNFYGYTF	TGTGCCAGCAGTCCGCCGACAGGAAACTTTTATGGCTACACCTTC
TRBV28	TRBJ2-4	-	once	CASSLEQTKNIQYF	TGTGCCAGCAGTTTGGAGCAGACCAAAAACATTCAGTACTTC
TRBV19	TRBJ1-1	-	once	CASSMGGVTEAFF	TGTGCCAGTAGTATGGGGGGAGTAACTGAAGCTTTCTTT